The 14 T cell receptor beta chains listed next were all sequenced from one sample in a study of blood T cell repertoires in COVID-19. Profiled with immunoSEQ multiplex PCR; TCRdb holds only in-frame clones, not every one. The table lists about 380,000 clones, more than 70% of them singletons, with 0.9% to 1.5% in the top ten. The sequenced sample was PBMCs or T cells enriched from blood (not recorded which). The receptors shown here come from a woman aged 18-35 years who had recovered from COVID-19.

The rearrangement links TRBV2 to TRBJ1-5, with D perhaps TRBD1 (5 bases). The CDR3 sequence is 16 residues long. V lost 6 bases and J lost 5, with 20 bases in between. CDR1 and CDR2 from the germline V gene are SNHLY and FYNNEI. The CDR3 DNA follows: TGTGCCAGCAGCGAGACGGGGGTGTTCTCTGATCAGCCCCAGCATTTT. It codes for CASSETGVFSDQPQHF.

V and J are TRBV27 and TRBJ2-1; 9 bases fit TRBD2. Germline V CDR1 and CDR2: MNHEY, SMNVEV (reference sequence). Trimming at V came to 3 bases and at J to 2 bases, leaving 8 bases not matched to a gene. The CDR3 covers 17 residues. The CDR3 DNA reads TGTGCCAGCAGTTTCTCCAGGGCTAGCGGGGCCTACAATGAGCAGTTCTTC. Protein sequence: CASSFSRASGAYNEQFF.

The V gene is TRBV24-1, the J gene TRBJ2-5; TRBD2 might be the D (6 bases). This CDR3 comprises 13 residues. Germline V CDR1 and CDR2: KGHDR, SFDVKD. Trimming removed 4 bases at V and 2 bases at J, with 7 bases between. CDR3 protein: CATSEREQETQYF. The CDR3, as DNA: TGTGCCACCAGTGAGCGGGAACAAGAGACCCAGTACTTC.

V gene TRBV30 combines with J gene TRBJ1-6, with D perhaps matching TRBD1 (5 bases). The V gene lost 4 bases and the J gene lost 10 bases, with 8 bases spanning the gap. Germline CDR1 is GTSNPN and CDR2 is SVGIG (reference sequence). The CDR3 has 11 amino acids. The CDR3 region has the DNA TGTGCCTGGACTGGGGGGTCACCCCTCCACTTT. Encoded protein: CAWTGGSPLHF.

In this sample, this clone turned up once. The chain joins TRBV27 to TRBJ1-2; 7 bases are a match to TRBD1. The V gene's germline CDR1 is MNHEY and CDR2 SMNVEV (reference sequence). The CDR3 has 14 amino acids. V lost 2 bases, J lost 5 bases, and 5 bases stayed unmatched. CDR3: CASSLVGTDYGYTF. The CDR3 DNA sequence: TGTGCCAGCAGTTTAGTAGGGACAGATTATGGCTACACCTTC.

The genes are TRBV4-3 and TRBJ2-1, with TRBD2 matching 9 bases. V lost 1 base to trimming and J lost 4 bases; unmatched junction nucleotides: 2. The CDR3 extends over 15 amino acids. Germline-derived CDR1 and CDR2 are LGHNA and YSLEER. Written as DNA, the CDR3 is TGCGCCAGCAGCCAAGGGACTAGCGATTACAATGAGCAGTTCTTC. Its translation is CASSQGTSDYNEQFF.

The chain employs TRBV7-6 and TRBJ1-3, with D hard to call. From germline, CDR1 is SGHVS and CDR2 FNYEAQ. V lost 0 bases, J lost 4 bases, and 10 bases lay in between. The CDR3 has 15 residues. The CDR3 is CASSLALGLGNTIYF. DNA for the CDR3: TGTGCCAGCAGCTTAGCTTTGGGCCTAGGAAACACCATATATTTT.

This chain links TRBV6-1 with TRBJ1-5; no definite D call. The V gene's germline CDR1 is MNHNS and CDR2 SASEGT. Trimming took 2 bases from V and 4 from J, leaving 15 bases between them. The length of the CDR3 is 16 residues. The CDR3 sequence is CASSESNGRVNQPQHF. The CDR3 DNA sequence: TGTGCCAGCAGTGAATCTAACGGTCGGGTTAATCAGCCCCAGCATTTT.

This clone was seen just once. The chain employs TRBV2 and TRBJ1-2; D is perhaps TRBD1 (5 bases). Deletions cut 6 bases from V and 0 bases from J, with 14 bases between. Germline V CDR1 and CDR2: SNHLY, FYNNEI. The CDR3 consists of 15 residues. CDR3 sequence: CASSGGDLTNYGYTF. As DNA, the CDR3 is TGTGCCAGCAGCGGGGGGGATTTAACTAACTATGGCTACACCTTC.

The chain recombines TRBV4-2 with TRBJ2-7; weak D call: TRBD1 (5 bases). The germline V gene has CDR1 LGHNA and CDR2 YNFKEQ. The CDR3 is 19 residues long. The V end lost 0 bases, the J end lost 1 base, and 22 bases lay between the germline ends. The CDR3 reads CASSQDLYRGASRSYEQYF. The CDR3 DNA reads TGTGCCAGCAGCCAAGATCTTTATCGTGGGGCGAGTAGGTCCTACGAGCAGTACTTC.

The genes are TRBV7-8 and TRBJ1-1; 7 nucleotides align to TRBD1. Germline V lookup: CDR1 SGHVS, CDR2 FQNEAQ. The CDR3 totals 14 residues. J gave up 4 bases and V 3 bases, and 5 bases lay outside the gene matches. The CDR3: CASSFPGTVTEAFF. CDR3 in DNA: TGTGCCAGCAGCTTCCCCGGGACAGTCACTGAAGCTTTCTTT.

The rearrangement links TRBV28 to TRBJ2-2; 8 bases line up with TRBD2. The V segment lost 5 bases and the J segment 2 bases; nucleotides outside the gene matches: 7. The CDR3 has 16 amino acids. Per the germline V gene, CDR1 is MDHEN and CDR2 is SYDVKM. The CDR3 sequence is CASSPSGGKNTGELFF. The CDR3 DNA follows: TGTGCCAGCAGTCCGAGCGGGGGCAAAAACACCGGGGAGCTGTTTTTT.

CDR3 DNA sequence: TGTGCCAGCTCACTTTCCAGGGGAGAGGATTCACCCCTCCACTTT. Its translation: CASSLSRGEDSPLHF. The chain links TRBV18 to TRBJ1-6, with a weak D call TRBD1 (6 bases). The germline V gene encodes CDR1 KGHSH and CDR2 LQKENI. Trimming pared 4 bases from V and 8 bases from J, leaving 15 bases between. This CDR3 is built from 15 residues. The whole variable domain, filled in from reference TRBV18 and TRBJ1-6, reads NAGVMQNPRHLVRRRGQEARLRCSPMKGHSHVYWYRQLPEEGLKFMVYLQKENIIDESGMPKERFSAEFPKEGPSILRIQQVVRGDSAAYFCASSLSRGEDSPLHFGNGTRLTVT.

V and J are TRBV5-1 and TRBJ2-1; TRBD2 agrees at 13 bases. J gave up 0 bases and V 0 bases, and 3 bases lay outside the gene matches. The CDR3 sequence is 18 residues long. Germline-derived CDR1 and CDR2 are SGHRS and YFSETQ. CDR3: CASSLELAGGCSYNEQFF. The CDR3 DNA reads TGCGCCAGCAGCTTGGAACTAGCGGGGGGGTGCTCCTACAATGAGCAGTTCTTC.